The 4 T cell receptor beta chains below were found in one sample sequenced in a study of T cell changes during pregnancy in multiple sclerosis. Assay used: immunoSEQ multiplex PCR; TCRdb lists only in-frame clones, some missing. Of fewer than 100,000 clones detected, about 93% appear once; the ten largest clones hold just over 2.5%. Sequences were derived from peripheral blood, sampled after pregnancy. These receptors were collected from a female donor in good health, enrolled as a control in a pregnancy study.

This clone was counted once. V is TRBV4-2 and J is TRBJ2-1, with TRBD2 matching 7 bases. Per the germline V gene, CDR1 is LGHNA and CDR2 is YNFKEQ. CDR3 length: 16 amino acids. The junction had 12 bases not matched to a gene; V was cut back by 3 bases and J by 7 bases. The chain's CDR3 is CASSHSVGLGENEQFF. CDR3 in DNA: TGTGCCAGCAGCCACTCGGTTGGACTAGGTGAGAATGAGCAGTTCTTC.

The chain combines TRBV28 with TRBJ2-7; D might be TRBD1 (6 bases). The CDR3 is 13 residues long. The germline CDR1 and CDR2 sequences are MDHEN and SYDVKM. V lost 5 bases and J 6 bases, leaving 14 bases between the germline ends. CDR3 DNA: TGTGCCAGCAGTCCGGAGACAGGTCGCGAGCAGTACTTC. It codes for CASSPETGREQYF.

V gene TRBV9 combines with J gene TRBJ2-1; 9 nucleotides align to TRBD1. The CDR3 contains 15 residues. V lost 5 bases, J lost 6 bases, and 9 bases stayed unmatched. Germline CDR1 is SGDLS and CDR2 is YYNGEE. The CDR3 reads CASRDSGTGRNEQFF. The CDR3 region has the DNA TGTGCCAGCAGAGACTCCGGGACAGGGCGCAATGAGCAGTTCTTC.

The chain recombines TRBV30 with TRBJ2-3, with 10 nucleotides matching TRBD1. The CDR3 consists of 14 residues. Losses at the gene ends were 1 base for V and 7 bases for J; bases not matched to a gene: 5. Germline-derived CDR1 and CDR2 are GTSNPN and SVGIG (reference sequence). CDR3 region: CAWSAGTGDYTQYF. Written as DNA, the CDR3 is TGTGCCTGGAGTGCCGGGACAGGGGATTATACGCAGTATTTT.